These 26 T cell receptor beta chains share one sample of origin, sequenced in a study of T-cell reconstitution after alpha-beta-depleted transplantation in children. Construction of the TCRbeta library involved unique molecular identifiers. One entry per CDR3 protein, called by TCRdb with MiXCR from the PCR reads. The table includes around 450,000 distinct CDR3 sequences, 8% to 11% detected once. Sequencing used PBMCs, obtained before TCRalphabeta/CD19-depleted stem cell transplant. Receptor source: a child aged 2-15 years with inherited bone marrow failure, due to receive a stem cell transplant.

This sequence joins TRBV7-9 and TRBJ1-1; D gene uncertain. Germline CDR1 and CDR2: SEHNR and FQNEAQ (reference sequence). The CDR3 has 14 amino acids. V lost 5 bases to trimming and J lost 0 bases, with 10 bases between them. The CDR3 loop reads CASSAPQMNTEAFF. The CDR3, as DNA: TGTGCCAGCAGCGCCCCACAGATGAACACTGAAGCTTTCTTT.

This clonotype appeared a few times. This chain uses TRBV6-2 or TRBV6-3 with TRBJ1-1; no reliable D call. The V and J ends lost 11 bases and 8 bases respectively, with 9 bases between them. Germline lookup yields CDR1 MNHEY and CDR2 SVGEGT. There are 9 residues in the CDR3. The CDR3 DNA is TGTGCCGGCGAACAAGAAGCTTTCTTT. Translated: CAGEQEAFF.

This clonotype has at least ten counts. The rearrangement links TRBV11-2 to TRBJ1-5, with D possibly being TRBD1 (6 bases). This CDR3 is built from 18 residues. Germline lookup yields CDR1 SGHAT and CDR2 FQNNGV. V gave up 0 bases and J gave up 4 bases, with 19 bases separating them. CDR3 sequence reads: CASSLEQGALGFNQPQHF. The CDR3 DNA sequence: TGTGCCAGCAGCTTAGAACAGGGCGCCCTAGGGTTTAATCAGCCCCAGCATTTT.

This clonotype showed up many times. The V gene is TRBV7-2, the J gene TRBJ1-6, with 7 nucleotides matching TRBD1. Germline CDR1 is SGHTA and CDR2 is FQGNSA. This CDR3 has 13 residues. The V segment lost 5 bases and the J segment 14 bases; nucleotides outside the gene matches: 9. The CDR3 spells CASSQGQPSSLHF. CDR3 DNA sequence: TGTGCCAGCAGCCAGGGACAGCCCTCTTCCCTCCACTTT.

This clonotype was recorded many times. The rearrangement joins TRBV27 to TRBJ2-7, with no clear D. The CDR3 loop spans 15 amino acids. V shed 0 bases and J shed 5 bases, with 14 bases lying between them. The V gene's germline CDR1 is MNHEY and CDR2 SMNVEV (reference sequence). CDR3 residues: CASSLSNPHRNEQYF. The CDR3 bases are TGTGCCAGCAGTTTATCGAATCCCCATCGTAACGAGCAGTACTTC.

The chain links TRBV12-3 or TRBV12-4 to TRBJ2-6; D might be TRBD1 (6 bases). Trimming left V 5 bases short and J 0 bases short, with 17 bases between. The CDR3 is 18 amino acids. The CDR3 nucleotides read TGTGCCAGCAGTCATCCCGGGACACTCAGCTCTGGGGCCAACGTCCTGACTTTC. It encodes CASSHPGTLSSGANVLTF.

This clonotype was detected a few times. The chain links TRBV19 to TRBJ2-1; 7 bases fit TRBD2. The germline gives CDR1 LNHDA, CDR2 SQIVND (reference sequence). The V gene end was trimmed by 4 bases and the J gene end by 2 bases; junction bases not matched to a gene: 8. The length of the CDR3 is 16 residues. CDR3 in DNA: TGTGCCAGTAGTAGTACCAGCGGGGCCACCTACAATGAGCAGTTCTTC. Amino acids: CASSSTSGATYNEQFF. Filled out from reference TRBV19 and TRBJ2-1, the complete variable domain reads DGGITQSPKYLFRKEGQNVTLSCEQNLNHDAMYWYRQDPGQGLRLIYYSQIVNDFQKGDIAEGYSVSREKKESFPLTVTSAQKNPTAFYLCASSSTSGATYNEQFFGPGTRLTVL.

At least ten counts were recorded for this clonotype. This chain connects TRBV7-9 to TRBJ2-1; D uncertain. Per germline, CDR1 SEHNR and CDR2 FQNEAQ (reference sequence). V gave up 0 bases and J gave up 8 bases, with 5 bases separating them. The CDR3 runs 12 residues. The CDR3 sequence: CASSLAAYEQFF. The CDR3, as DNA: TGTGCCAGCAGCTTAGCGGCCTATGAGCAGTTCTTC.

There are many counts of this clonotype. This chain links TRBV19 with TRBJ2-1; TRBD1 might be the D (6 bases). Per germline, CDR1 LNHDA and CDR2 SQIVND (reference sequence). The CDR3 consists of 15 residues. V lost 3 bases, J lost 3 bases, and 12 bases lay in between. The CDR3 is CASSIGQPIYNEQFF. CDR3 bases: TGTGCCAGTAGTATCGGACAGCCCATCTACAATGAGCAGTTCTTC.

Many counts were recorded for this clonotype. The chain is built from TRBV5-1 and TRBJ2-5; D perhaps matches TRBD1 (6 bases). V was trimmed by 4 bases and J by 2 bases, leaving 12 bases between them. The CDR3 covers 14 residues. Per the germline V gene, CDR1 is SGHRS and CDR2 is YFSETQ. This CDR3 reads CASSRTAMQETQYF. DNA for the CDR3: TGCGCCAGCAGCCGGACAGCAATGCAAGAGACCCAGTACTTC.

The chain has TRBV2 and TRBJ2-2; 8 positions match TRBD2. Trimming removed 6 bases from V and 7 bases from J; junction bases left unmatched: 25. The CDR3 contains 20 residues. The germline V gene encodes CDR1 SNHLY and CDR2 FYNNEI. The CDR3 loop reads CASRHRDTDTGGQDYGELFF. The CDR3 DNA reads TGTGCCAGCAGGCATCGGGATACTGATACGGGAGGGCAGGATTACGGGGAGCTGTTTTTT.

This clonotype has a count of ten or more. The V call is TRBV15, the J call TRBJ2-3; D is unclear. Germline CDR1 reads LNHNV; CDR2 reads YYDKDF (reference sequence). This CDR3 spans 16 amino acids. V was trimmed by 3 bases and J by 1 base, leaving 14 bases between them. CDR3 sequence: CATSSRVGLRTDTQYF. The CDR3, as DNA: TGTGCCACCAGCAGCCGGGTAGGCCTCCGCACAGATACGCAGTATTTT.

This clonotype occurred many times. In nucleotides, the CDR3 is TGTGCCAGCAGCTTCGCTAGCACAGATACGCAGTATTTT. Encoded protein: CASSFASTDTQYF. The chain combines TRBV5-4 with TRBJ2-3; D gene ambiguous. The germline gives CDR1 SGHNT, CDR2 YYREEE (reference sequence). Deletions cut 2 bases from V and 0 bases from J, with 4 bases between. The CDR3 sequence is 13 residues long.

This clonotype was observed many times. The CDR3: CASSQGSGARTEAFF. The CDR3 coding sequence is TGCGCCAGCAGCCAAGGGTCGGGGGCGCGGACTGAAGCTTTCTTT. V gene TRBV4-1 combines with J gene TRBJ1-1; the D gene is possibly TRBD1 (6 bases). The CDR3 spans 15 residues. Germline V CDR1 and CDR2: MGHRA, YSYEKL. Trimming shortened V by 1 base and J by 5 bases, and 14 bases separated the two germline ends.

This clonotype was recorded a few times. V is TRBV28 and J is TRBJ2-5, with D perhaps being TRBD1 or TRBD2 (5 bases each). Germline values: CDR1 MDHEN, CDR2 SYDVKM. This CDR3 region has 13 residues. Trimming took off 6 bases at V and 4 bases at J, with 12 bases between the two ends. The CDR3 is CASSPGTAETQYF. CDR3 in DNA: TGTGCCAGCAGCCCCGGGACGGCAGAGACCCAGTACTTC.

In its sample, this clonotype was seen a few times. This chain links TRBV7-2 with TRBJ2-7; a possible D gene is TRBD1 (6 bases). This CDR3 contains 15 residues. Germline V gene sequence: CDR1 SGHTA, CDR2 FQGNSA. V lost 1 base, J lost 3 bases, and 13 bases lay in between. DNA of the CDR3: TGTGCCAGCAGCTTAGGGGGTGGGGGCTACTACGAGCAGTACTTC. As protein: CASSLGGGGYYEQYF.

The chain joins TRBV19 to TRBJ2-7; no reliable D call. The CDR3 is 14 residues long. Germline lookup yields CDR1 LNHDA and CDR2 SQIVND (reference sequence). V shed 3 bases and J shed 2 bases, with 11 bases lying between them. Here the CDR3 reads CASSIGGQTYEQYF. Here the CDR3 DNA reads TGTGCCAGTAGTATCGGCGGCCAGACCTACGAGCAGTACTTC.

This clonotype showed up many times. The chain links TRBV5-1 to TRBJ2-5, with D perhaps matching TRBD2 (6 bases). Between the trimmed V and J ends, which lost 6 bases and 3 bases, there was a span of 12 bases. The CDR3 totals 13 residues. Germline V gene data show CDR1 as SGHRS and CDR2 as YFSETQ. CDR3 bases: TGCGCCAGCACGGCTTCGGGAGAAGAGACCCAGTACTTC. Translating it yields CASTASGEETQYF.

The sample holds a few counts of this clonotype. The chain recombines TRBV20-1 with TRBJ2-4; 9 bases are shared with TRBD2. Unmatched junction bases numbered 9, after V lost 6 bases and J lost 9 bases. This CDR3 is built from 13 residues. Germline values: CDR1 DFQATT, CDR2 SNEGSKA (reference sequence). CDR3 loop: CSATTSGVSIQYF. CDR3 coding DNA: TGCAGTGCAACGACTAGCGGTGTTAGCATTCAGTACTTC.

This clonotype was found many times. V is TRBV12-3 or TRBV12-4 and J is TRBJ2-1; 10 bases agree with TRBD1. Losses at the gene ends were 7 bases for V and 4 bases for J; bases not matched to a gene: 10. This CDR3 is built from 16 residues. The chain's CDR3 is CASIPGPGQGYNEQFF. The CDR3 DNA follows: TGTGCCAGCATACCAGGGCCGGGACAGGGGTACAATGAGCAGTTCTTC.

This clonotype was picked up many times. This chain links TRBV5-1 with TRBJ2-2, with 9 positions matching TRBD2. This CDR3 is 16 amino acids long. Germline loops: CDR1 SGHRS, CDR2 YFSETQ. The V segment lost 4 bases and the J segment 1 base; nucleotides outside the gene matches: 5. CDR3 sequence: CASSPLLAGNTGELFF. DNA of the CDR3: TGCGCCAGCAGCCCCCTACTAGCGGGGAACACCGGGGAGCTGTTTTTT.

This clonotype was observed many times. The V call is TRBV2, the J call TRBJ2-1; 8 bases are a match to TRBD2. V was pared by 4 bases and J by 5 bases, with 7 bases of the junction left unmatched. This CDR3 is 15 amino acids long. Germline-derived CDR1 and CDR2 are SNHLY and FYNNEI. The DNA for the CDR3 is TGTGCCAGCAGTGTCCACAGCGGGAGCGACAATGAGCAGTTCTTC. Translating it yields CASSVHSGSDNEQFF.

Points on this clonotype: A much larger clone differs from this one at a single base, so this may be a read error. The chain uses TRBV20-1 and TRBJ2-3; 15 bases match TRBD2. The germline gives CDR1 DFQATT, CDR2 SNEGSKA (reference sequence). CDR3 length: 17 amino acids. The CDR3 protein is CSATGTSGRYYTGTQYF. In DNA form, the CDR3 reads TGCAGTGCTACCGGGACTAGCGGGAGGTACTACACAGGTACGCAGTATTTT.

This clonotype was detected only a few times. The chain uses TRBV29-1 and TRBJ2-3, with TRBD2 matching over 8 bases. There are 15 residues in the CDR3. J gave up 1 base and V 7 bases, and 10 bases lay outside the gene matches. The germline gives CDR1 SQVTM, CDR2 ANQGSEA. The CDR3 coding sequence is TGCAGCGCCGCCCCTACTAGCGGCCGCACAGATACGCAGTATTTT. Protein sequence: CSAAPTSGRTDTQYF.

This clonotype was counted many times. Written as DNA, the CDR3 is TGTGCCAGCAGTTACTCGGTCATTGACACTGAAGCTTTCTTT. It translates to CASSYSVIDTEAFF. The J gene is TRBJ1-1, the V gene TRBV6-2 or TRBV6-3; D is unresolved. Germline V lookup: CDR1 MNHEY, CDR2 SVGEGT. Trimming took 0 bases from V and 3 from J, leaving 8 bases between them. CDR3 length: 14 amino acids.

This clonotype was seen at least ten times. V usage is TRBV27 and J usage is TRBJ2-2; tentative D call: TRBD2 (5 bases). Germline assignment: CDR1 MNHEY and CDR2 SMNVEV (reference sequence). This CDR3 is built from 15 residues. The ends were cut back, 2 bases at V and 5 bases at J, with 12 bases in the middle. The CDR3 DNA sequence: TGTGCCAGCAGTTTAGAACCAGCGGTTACCGGGGAGCTGTTTTTT. This codes for CASSLEPAVTGELFF.